This T cell receptor beta chain was recovered during a study of T cells in Graves' hyperthyroidism and ophthalmopathy. The CDR3 has 16 amino acids. In germline, CDR1 is LNHDA, CDR2 SQIVND (reference sequence). Trimming left V 2 bases short and J 3 bases short, with 13 bases between. TCR beta CDR3 regions were amplified from RNA transcripts. In the first-round RT-PCR of the TCR CDR3, the HTBI primer set was used. TCRdb redid the calling of the multiplex PCR reads with MiXCR, one entry per CDR3 protein. The table shows around 440,000 distinct CDR3 sequences, with about a sixth occurring only once. The sample holds a few counts of this clonotype. Patients between 18 and 65 years old had hyperthyroidism, newly diagnosed and lasting under 2 months.

Sequenced material: blood. The receptor was derived from a woman aged 18-29 years with Graves' hyperthyroidism. The J gene is TRBJ2-2, the V gene TRBV19; unclear D gene. Written as DNA, the CDR3 is TGTGCCAGTAGTATATTCGGGCCCCGCGACACCGGGGAGCTGTTTTTT. Translated, it gives CASSIFGPRDTGELFF. Full variable domain (remainder filled in from reference TRBV19 and TRBJ2-2): DGGITQSPKYLFRKEGQNVTLSCEQNLNHDAMYWYRQDPGQGLRLIYYSQIVNDFQKGDIAEGYSVSREKKESFPLTVTSAQKNPTAFYLCASSIFGPRDTGELFFGEGSRLTVL.